Relative to its sample, the clone carrying this TCR beta chain is medium-sized. Its antigen is not identified. CDR3 length: 16 residues. Germline V gene sequence: CDR1 MNHEY, CDR2 SMNVEV (reference sequence). V lost 5 bases to trimming and J lost 0 bases, with 17 bases between them. The data derive from a study of prognosis after radiotherapy for stage I lung cancer. Study context: Enrolled patients (roughly 13 men, 6 women) had a median age of around 70 years and an age range of about 53 to 84 years. Study observations and caveats: It was in patients who developed distant metastases that Shannon entropy after stereotactic body radiation therapy was lower. Reduced unique TCR clone counts were recorded after stereotactic body radiation therapy, with a median of about 9,700 versus 6,500.

It was by two-round multiplex PCR that TCR beta CDR3 was amplified from genomic DNA. Amplification during the initial PCR round employed primers specific to each TRBV and TRBJ gene. As the PCR entered its second round, universal primers were used. MiXCR, run by TCRdb on the multiplex PCR reads, gives a single entry per CDR3 protein. The sample has around 13,000 distinct CDR3 sequences; less than 55% are singletons. The clonotype was recovered from a donor aged 50 or older with non-small cell lung cancer. The sample in question was PBMCs, obtained before or after stereotactic body radiation therapy (not recorded which). This rearrangement joins TRBV27 to TRBJ2-7, with a possible D match to TRBD2 (6 bases). In nucleotides, the CDR3 is TGTGCCAGCAGTCAGCGCCCGCGGGACTTCTCCTACGAGCAGTACTTC. Amino acids: CASSQRPRDFSYEQYF.